This T cell receptor (beta chain) was found in a study of shared clonotypes between healthy human individuals. In regard to this clone: Antigen: not known.

Findings of the study overall: A generally larger estimated richness was seen in naive subsets than in memory subsets.

The method was immunoSEQ multiplex PCR; TCRdb's version includes in-frame clones alone and lacks a portion of them. The repertoire holds about 2 million clones, with roughly 95% as singletons. This receptor was identified in a man aged 18 to 30 in good health. Sample: naive CD4+ T cells sorted from blood. Subset reported: CD45RA+ positively selected.

For the CDR3, the DNA is TGCGCCACCCGGGGGCAACCACAGGGAAAACTGTTTTTT. Translating gives CATRGQPQGKLFF. The rearrangement joins TRBV10-2 to TRBJ1-4, with a possible D match to TRBD1 (6 bases). The CDR3 runs 13 residues. V lost 10 bases and J lost 10, with 19 bases in between. Germline V CDR1 and CDR2: WSHSY, SAAADI.